Below, 32 T cell receptor beta chains from the same sample are listed, as sequenced in a study of shared clonotypes between healthy human individuals. Some clones are missing from TCRdb's copy, which holds only in-frame ones; the method was immunoSEQ multiplex PCR. The data contain under 2,000,000 clones, approximately 94% of them seen just once; the ten biggest clones take up more than 0.95%. Positive CCR7 selection of CD45RO-negative cells yielded the naive CD8 cells, and terminally differentiated effector memory CD45RA+ cells were excluded. Input material: naive CD8+ T cells sorted from blood. The receptors come from a man between 18 and 35 years old in good health.

The V gene is TRBV4-3, the J gene TRBJ2-1; 9 nucleotides match TRBD2. CDR1 is LGHNA and CDR2 is YSLEER in the germline V gene. The CDR3 runs to 15 residues. Unmatched junction bases numbered 5, after V lost 2 bases and J lost 6 bases. The CDR3 DNA reads TGCGCCAGCAGCCAATACAGGACTAGCGCCAATGAGCAGTTCTTC. Its translation is CASSQYRTSANEQFF.

This clone was observed a few times. This sample includes further DNA sequences coding for the same CDR3. CDR3 sequence (DNA): TGTGCCAGCAGCTTAGGCCAGGGGCGGTACACTGAAGCTTTCTTT. Amino acids: CASSLGQGRYTEAFF. The chain carries TRBV7-9 and TRBJ1-1, with D possibly TRBD1 on 6 matching bases. The CDR3 runs to 15 residues. With 1 base removed from V and 3 bases from J, the gap between germline ends came to 12 bases. Germline V CDR1 and CDR2: SEHNR, FQNEAQ (reference sequence).

The chain links TRBV6-5 to TRBJ1-6; maybe TRBD1 (6 bases). This CDR3 comprises 14 residues. Trimming shortened V by 4 bases and J by 9 bases, and 13 bases separated the two germline ends. The germline CDR1 and CDR2 sequences are MNHEY and SVGAGI. In nucleotides, the CDR3 is TGTGCCAGCAGTTCCGCAGGGGAGAGTTCACCCCTCCACTTT. This encodes CASSSAGESSPLHF.

The genes are TRBV15 and TRBJ2-7, with a tentative D call TRBD1 (6 bases). The V gene lost 0 bases and the J gene lost 4 bases, with 16 bases spanning the gap. Germline V gene lookup returns CDR1 LNHNV and CDR2 YYDKDF (reference sequence). CDR3 length: 16 amino acids. CDR3 sequence (DNA): TGTGCCACCAGCAGAGATTACACAGGGAGTTGGTACGAGCAGTACTTC. The encoded protein is CATSRDYTGSWYEQYF. Combining the CDR3 with reference TRBV15 and TRBJ2-7 gives the whole variable domain DAMVIQNPRYQVTQFGKPVTLSCSQTLNHNVMYWYQQKSSQAPKLLFHYYDKDFNNEADTPDNFQSRRPNTSFCFLDIRSPGLGDTAMYLCATSRDYTGSWYEQYFGPGTRLTVT.

V and J are TRBV27 and TRBJ1-1; no reliable D call. The V and J ends lost 2 bases and 0 bases respectively, with 13 bases between them. CDR3 size: 16 residues. From germline, CDR1 is MNHEY and CDR2 SMNVEV (reference sequence). CDR3 in DNA: TGTGCCAGCAGTTTAGGTACAGCCCATATGAACACTGAAGCTTTCTTT. It encodes CASSLGTAHMNTEAFF.

This clone showed up just a few times. The same CDR3 can be traced to other DNA sequences in this sample. The chain carries TRBV6-5 and TRBJ2-3, with D tentatively TRBD1 (5 bases). Germline V lookup: CDR1 MNHEY, CDR2 SVGAGI. V lost 0 bases to trimming and J lost 0 bases, with 7 bases between them. The CDR3 has 15 amino acids. CDR3: CASSYSAGSTDTQYF. The DNA for the CDR3 is TGTGCCAGCAGTTACTCGGCAGGGAGCACAGATACGCAGTATTTT.

This clone was recorded only once. V is TRBV7-9 and J is TRBJ2-1; 9 bases agree with TRBD2. The ends lost 2 bases at V and 4 bases at J; junction bases unmatched: 3. Germline V CDR1 and CDR2: SEHNR, FQNEAQ (reference sequence). CDR3 length equals 15 residues. The chain's CDR3 is CASSLIAGEYNEQFF. CDR3 sequence (DNA): TGTGCCAGCAGCTTAATAGCGGGAGAGTACAATGAGCAGTTCTTC. The complete variable domain, with remaining parts taken from reference TRBV7-9 and TRBJ2-1, reads DTGVSQNPRHKITKRGQNVTFRCDPISEHNRLYWYRQTLGQGPEFLTYFQNEAQLEKSRLLSDRFSAERPKGSFSTLEIQRTEQGDSAMYLCASSLIAGEYNEQFFGPGTRLTVL.

V usage is TRBV7-3 and J usage is TRBJ2-1; the D call may be TRBD1 or TRBD2 (7 bases each). V lost 3 bases and J 8 bases, leaving 14 bases between the germline ends. There are 14 residues in the CDR3. The germline CDR1 and CDR2 sequences are SGHTA and FQGTGA. The CDR3 loop is CASSLGGGLDEQFF. In DNA form, the CDR3 reads TGTGCCAGCAGCTTGGGAGGGGGCCTCGATGAGCAGTTCTTC.

This chain connects TRBV2 to TRBJ2-3, with 8 bases that match TRBD2. The V and J ends lost 4 bases and 2 bases, in that order; junction bases with no gene match: 8. The CDR3 covers 16 residues. Per the germline V gene, CDR1 is SNHLY and CDR2 is FYNNEI. The CDR3 region is CASSGPGTRYTDTQYF. CDR3 bases: TGTGCCAGCAGTGGGCCCGGGACTAGGTACACAGATACGCAGTATTTT.

V gene TRBV11-3 combines with J gene TRBJ2-7; possible D gene TRBD1, 5 bases. The CDR3 totals 13 residues. V lost 1 base to trimming and J lost 3 bases, with 7 bases between them. Germline CDR1 and CDR2: SGHNT and YENEEA. This CDR3 reads CASSLATDYEQYF. CDR3 nucleotide sequence: TGTGCCAGCAGCTTAGCGACAGACTACGAGCAGTACTTC.

This chain connects TRBV11-3 to TRBJ1-3; D possibly corresponds to TRBD1 (5 bases). V lost 5 bases and J lost 2, with 19 bases in between. CDR1 is SGHNT and CDR2 is YENEEA in the germline V gene. There are 17 residues in the CDR3. CDR3 protein: CASSTPGLKDPGNTIYF. In nucleotides, the CDR3 is TGTGCCAGCAGCACCCCGGGACTCAAAGACCCTGGAAACACCATATATTTT.

The V call is TRBV30, the J call TRBJ2-1, with 7 bases lining up with TRBD1. Germline CDR1 and CDR2: GTSNPN and SVGIG (reference sequence). J gave up 2 bases and V 3 bases, and 22 bases lay outside the gene matches. CDR3 length: 20 amino acids. The chain's CDR3 is CAWSHKYRGEQGVTYNEQFF. CDR3 nucleotides: TGTGCCTGGAGCCACAAGTATCGGGGAGAGCAGGGGGTCACCTACAATGAGCAGTTCTTC.

This chain uses TRBV6-6 with TRBJ2-7, with TRBD1 identical over 9 bases. The V and J ends lost 2 bases and 11 bases, in that order; junction bases with no gene match: 1. The CDR3 contains 11 residues. From germline, CDR1 is MNHNY and CDR2 SVGAGI (reference sequence). The CDR3 DNA follows: TGTGCCAGCAGTTACGGGGACAGGGAGTACTTC. Translating gives CASSYGDREYF.

This sequence joins TRBV6-5 and TRBJ2-7; tentatively, D is TRBD2 (5 bases). The CDR3 runs to 13 residues. V lost 2 bases, J lost 4 bases, and 9 bases lay in between. Germline V lookup: CDR1 MNHEY, CDR2 SVGAGI. The CDR3 DNA is TGTGCCAGCAGTTACCAGCGGAGTTACGAGCAGTACTTC. Translation gives CASSYQRSYEQYF.

The chain combines TRBV19 with TRBJ1-1; 7 nucleotides line up with TRBD1. The V gene end was trimmed by 7 bases and the J gene end by 5 bases; junction bases not matched to a gene: 10. CDR1 and CDR2 from the germline V gene are LNHDA and SQIVND (reference sequence). The CDR3 has 14 residues. The CDR3 nucleotides read TGTGCCAGTATGCAATGGACAGGTGGGACTGAAGCTTTCTTT. As protein: CASMQWTGGTEAFF.

The rearrangement joins TRBV13 to TRBJ2-7; 8 nucleotides match TRBD2. CDR1 is PRHDT, CDR2 FYEKMQ, per germline (reference sequence). After removal of 6 bases from V and 3 bases from J, the junction contained 7 bases not matched to a gene. The CDR3 is made up of 14 amino acids. The CDR3 sequence is CASSFSGKIYEQYF. The CDR3 bases are TGTGCCAGCAGTTTTAGCGGGAAAATCTACGAGCAGTACTTC.

V usage is TRBV5-1 and J usage is TRBJ2-5; D ambiguous. Germline V gene data show CDR1 as SGHRS and CDR2 as YFSETQ. This CDR3 is built from 15 residues. Trimming removed 2 bases from V and 2 bases from J, with 13 bases in between. The CDR3 reads CASSFSRWDQETQYF. In DNA, the CDR3 is TGCGCCAGCAGCTTCAGTAGATGGGATCAAGAGACCCAGTACTTC.

The chain couples TRBV28 to TRBJ1-1; 8 bases are a match to TRBD1. Germline CDR1 reads MDHEN; CDR2 reads SYDVKM. This CDR3 contains 14 residues. The trim removed 5 bases at V and 5 bases at J, leaving 7 bases unmatched. The CDR3 reads CASSQSGGGTEAFF. As DNA, the CDR3 is TGTGCCAGCAGTCAGTCAGGGGGCGGGACTGAAGCTTTCTTT.

The gene calls are TRBV7-6 and TRBJ2-7, with D perhaps matching TRBD1 (5 bases). Germline values: CDR1 SGHVS, CDR2 FNYEAQ. The CDR3 length is 13 residues. V gave up 4 bases and J gave up 4 bases, with 11 bases separating them. CDR3 region: CASSWQQDYEQYF. Here the CDR3 DNA reads TGTGCCAGCAGCTGGCAACAGGATTACGAGCAGTACTTC.

Comment on this clone: Within the sample, other DNA sequences also encode this same CDR3. The V gene is TRBV29-1, the J gene TRBJ2-7; maybe TRBD2 (5 bases). V lost 3 bases, J lost 6 bases, and 9 bases lay in between. CDR3 length equals 11 residues. Germline V CDR1 and CDR2: SQVTM, ANQGSEA. Written as DNA, the CDR3 is TGCAGCGTTGAGGGGAGCGGCGAGCAGTACTTC. Its protein is CSVEGSGEQYF.

This clone was seen a single time. The chain links TRBV5-6 to TRBJ2-1; D possibly corresponds to TRBD2 (6 bases). Germline V gives CDR1 SGHDT, CDR2 YYEEEE. The CDR3 has 18 residues. The V and J ends lost 2 bases and 4 bases respectively, with 22 bases between them. The CDR3 DNA is TGTGCCAGCAGCTTCTGGGGCCTAGCGCACTACCAATACAATGAGCAGTTCTTC. Translation gives CASSFWGLAHYQYNEQFF. Together with reference TRBV5-6 and TRBJ2-1, the CDR3 gives the full variable domain: DAGVTQSPTHLIKTRGQQVTLRCSPKSGHDTVSWYQQALGQGPQFIFQYYEEEERQRGNFPDRFSGHQFPNYSSELNVNALLLGDSALYLCASSFWGLAHYQYNEQFFGPGTRLTVL.

The V gene is TRBV4-1, the J gene TRBJ1-5, with D tentatively TRBD1 (6 bases). The CDR3 has 15 residues. Germline V gene sequence: CDR1 MGHRA, CDR2 YSYEKL. V dropped 4 bases and J dropped 5 bases, with 15 bases sitting between them. CDR3 region: CASSLHTGLDQPQHF. CDR3 coding DNA: TGCGCCAGCAGCCTCCACACAGGGTTAGATCAGCCCCAGCATTTT.

The rearrangement uses TRBV28 and TRBJ1-4; D is ambiguous. CDR1 is MDHEN, CDR2 SYDVKM, per germline. The CDR3 is 13 amino acids. V lost 3 bases and J lost 8, with 10 bases in between. The CDR3 nucleotides read TGTGCCAGCAGTTTTTCGTCCACCGAAAAACTGTTTTTT. It codes for CASSFSSTEKLFF.

This sequence joins TRBV5-6 and TRBJ1-4; D not certain. The CDR3 sequence is 14 residues long. Trimming shortened V by 7 bases and J by 3 bases, and 13 bases separated the two germline ends. Germline V gene data show CDR1 as SGHDT and CDR2 as YYEEEE. CDR3 coding DNA: TGTGCCAGCGGAGCAAGGGCAGCTAATGAAAAACTGTTTTTT. As protein: CASGARAANEKLFF.

V is TRBV29-1 and J is TRBJ2-2; D is tentatively TRBD1 or TRBD2 (6 bases each). CDR3 length: 14 amino acids. Per the germline V gene, CDR1 is SQVTM and CDR2 is ANQGSEA. Trimming removed 5 bases from V and 4 bases from J, with 14 bases in between. The CDR3 spells CSVLGGPGTGELFF. CDR3 in DNA: TGCAGCGTTCTTGGGGGGCCTGGCACCGGGGAGCTGTTTTTT.

The chain carries TRBV28 and TRBJ1-5; D uncertain. V lost 5 bases and J 4 bases, leaving 12 bases between the germline ends. This CDR3 contains 14 residues. CDR1 and CDR2 from the germline V gene are MDHEN and SYDVKM. CDR3 protein: CASSTHLLNQPQHF. The CDR3 DNA reads as TGTGCCAGCAGTACACATCTTCTTAATCAGCCCCAGCATTTT.

J is TRBJ1-1 and V is TRBV7-9, with 8 bases aligning to TRBD1. The trim removed 5 bases at V and 11 bases at J, leaving 7 bases unmatched. Germline V CDR1 and CDR2: SEHNR, FQNEAQ (reference sequence). The CDR3 sequence is 12 residues long. This CDR3 reads CASSPTGGTAFF. Written as DNA, the CDR3 is TGTGCCAGCAGCCCAACAGGGGGGACGGCTTTCTTT.

This clone occurred once. The V gene is TRBV11-3, the J gene TRBJ2-5, with D perhaps given as TRBD1 or TRBD2 (5 bases each). The V gene lost 0 bases and the J gene lost 8 bases, with 16 bases spanning the gap. The CDR3 has 15 residues. Germline V CDR1 and CDR2: SGHNT, YENEEA. The CDR3 DNA is TGTGCCAGCAGCTTAGATCGAGCCCCTGGGGGTACCCAGTACTTC. Protein: CASSLDRAPGGTQYF.

The chain joins TRBV4-3 to TRBJ2-6; D might be TRBD2 (5 bases). CDR1 LGHNA and CDR2 YSLEER come from the germline V gene. The CDR3 spans 19 residues. The V end was cut by 2 bases, the J end by 0 bases, with 17 bases between. The CDR3 loop is CASSQRAEAAYSGANVLTF. As DNA, the CDR3 is TGCGCCAGCAGCCAACGGGCCGAAGCGGCCTACTCTGGGGCCAACGTCCTGACTTTC.

The chain combines TRBV6-5 with TRBJ1-1; possibly TRBD1 for D (5 bases). V gave up 6 bases and J gave up 1 base, with 15 bases separating them. The CDR3 sequence is 15 residues long. CDR1 and CDR2 (germline): MNHEY, SVGAGI. The CDR3 is CASSYIQGGNTEAFF. The CDR3 coding sequence is TGTGCCAGCAGCTACATCCAGGGCGGGAACACTGAAGCTTTCTTT.

CDR3 residues: CASSPPIYPSSYEQYF. The CDR3 bases are TGTGCCAGCAGCCCTCCCATTTACCCGAGCTCCTACGAGCAGTACTTC. The chain couples TRBV7-9 to TRBJ2-7; D is unresolved. The length of the CDR3 is 16 residues. Trimming left V 5 bases short and J 0 bases short, with 17 bases between. Germline CDR1 SEHNR, CDR2 FQNEAQ (reference sequence).

The chain couples TRBV27 to TRBJ2-3; 12 bases line up with TRBD2. Germline-derived CDR1 and CDR2 are MNHEY and SMNVEV (reference sequence). Losses at the gene ends were 6 bases for V and 8 bases for J; bases not matched to a gene: 9. The CDR3 spans 15 residues. The CDR3 nucleotides read TGTGCCAGCAGGCTAGCGGGGGGGCTCCCAGGTACGCAGTATTTT. Translating it yields CASRLAGGLPGTQYF.